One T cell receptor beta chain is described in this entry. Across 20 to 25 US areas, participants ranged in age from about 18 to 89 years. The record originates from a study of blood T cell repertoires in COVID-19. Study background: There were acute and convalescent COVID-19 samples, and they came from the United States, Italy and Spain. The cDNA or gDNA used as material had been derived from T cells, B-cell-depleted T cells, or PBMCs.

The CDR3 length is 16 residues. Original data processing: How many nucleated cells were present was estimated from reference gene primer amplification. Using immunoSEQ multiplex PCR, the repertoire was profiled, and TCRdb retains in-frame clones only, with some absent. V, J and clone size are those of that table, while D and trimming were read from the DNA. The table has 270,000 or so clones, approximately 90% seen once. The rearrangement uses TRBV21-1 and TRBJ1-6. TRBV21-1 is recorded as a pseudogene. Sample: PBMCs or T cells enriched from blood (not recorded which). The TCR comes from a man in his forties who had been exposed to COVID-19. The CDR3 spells CASSKLPGGNNSPLHF. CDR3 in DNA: TGTGCCAGCAGCAAACTCCCGGGGGGGAATAATTCACCCCTCCACTTT.